The 27 T cell receptor beta chains presented below share a single source sample, sequenced in a study of shared clonotypes between healthy human individuals. TCRdb's copy holds only in-frame clones and misses some; the assay was immunoSEQ multiplex PCR. The data contain about 770,000 clones, just under 75% of them singletons. The sequenced sample consisted of memory CD4+ T cells sorted from blood. Subset indicated: CD45RA-negative fraction. All receptors derive from a woman in her twenties or thirties in good health.

This clone was seen a single time. Additional DNA sequences in this sample encode the identical CDR3. The CDR3 here is CASSPAGRRGEQYF. In DNA, the CDR3 is TGTGCCAGCAGCCCGGCAGGTAGACGTGGGGAGCAGTACTTC. This chain connects TRBV28 to TRBJ2-7; D remains ambiguous. V lost 6 bases and J 7 bases, leaving 19 bases between the germline ends. Per the germline V gene, CDR1 is MDHEN and CDR2 is SYDVKM. The CDR3 totals 14 residues.

A note on this clone: The same CDR3 arises from other DNA sequences in this sample as well. This rearrangement joins TRBV29-1 to TRBJ2-5, with TRBD1 identical over 7 bases. The CDR3 has 13 amino acids. Unmatched junction bases numbered 6, after V lost 3 bases and J lost 5 bases. Germline V gene lookup returns CDR1 SQVTM and CDR2 ANQGSEA. CDR3 sequence reads: CSVERGGAETQYF. The CDR3 nucleotides are TGCAGCGTTGAGCGAGGGGGCGCCGAGACCCAGTACTTC.

The sample holds one count of this clone. The chain joins TRBV19 to TRBJ1-2; 10 bases agree with TRBD1. The J segment lost 4 bases and the V segment lost 6 bases, leaving 2 bases of the junction unmatched. Per the germline V gene, CDR1 is LNHDA and CDR2 is SQIVND (reference sequence). This CDR3 region has 13 residues. The CDR3 sequence is CASRRDRGYGYTF. The CDR3 DNA follows: TGTGCCAGTAGAAGGGACAGGGGCTATGGCTACACCTTC. Supplemented by reference TRBV19 and TRBJ1-2, the full variable domain reads DGGITQSPKYLFRKEGQNVTLSCEQNLNHDAMYWYRQDPGQGLRLIYYSQIVNDFQKGDIAEGYSVSREKKESFPLTVTSAQKNPTAFYLCASRRDRGYGYTFGSGTRLTVV.

The chain is built from TRBV5-5 and TRBJ2-4, with 8 bases matching TRBD1. The CDR3 is 14 residues long. With 6 bases clipped from V and 7 bases from J, the junction kept 9 bases outside the gene matches. Germline V gene lookup returns CDR1 SGHKS and CDR2 YYEKEE (reference sequence). The DNA of the CDR3 is TGTGCCAGCAACGATCGGACAGGGCGGAACATTCAGTACTTC. Its protein product is CASNDRTGRNIQYF.

In its sample, this clone was seen a few times. This sequence joins TRBV18 and TRBJ2-2; 9 nucleotides line up with TRBD1. The CDR3 length is 14 residues. Per germline, CDR1 KGHSH and CDR2 LQKENI. The junction had 5 bases not matched to a gene; V was cut back by 5 bases and J by 7 bases. The CDR3, as DNA: TGTGCCAGCTCAGAGGACAGGGGCGGCGGGGAGCTGTTTTTT. It translates to CASSEDRGGGELFF.

The rearrangement uses TRBV27 and TRBJ2-7, with 7 positions matching TRBD1. Per the germline V gene, CDR1 is MNHEY and CDR2 is SMNVEV (reference sequence). V was pared by 3 bases and J by 6 bases, with 11 bases of the junction left unmatched. The CDR3 consists of 15 residues. The CDR3 coding sequence is TGTGCCAGCAGTTTTCTCCGTGACAGGGCCCGCGAGCAGTACTTC. Protein product: CASSFLRDRAREQYF.

The chain joins TRBV30 to TRBJ1-1, with 7 bases that match TRBD1. The junction had 5 bases not matched to a gene; V was cut back by 4 bases and J by 0 bases. Germline V gives CDR1 GTSNPN, CDR2 SVGIG (reference sequence). The CDR3 contains 14 residues. DNA of the CDR3: TGTGCCTGGAACCGACAGGGTATGAACACTGAAGCTTTCTTT. This translates into CAWNRQGMNTEAFF.

The V gene is TRBV27, the J gene TRBJ2-1, with 13 positions matching TRBD2. Per the germline V gene, CDR1 is MNHEY and CDR2 is SMNVEV (reference sequence). This CDR3 is 17 amino acids long. V was pared by 7 bases and J by 0 bases, with 6 bases of the junction left unmatched. The CDR3 here is CASTGLAGLGSYNEQFF. CDR3 nucleotide sequence: TGTGCCAGCACGGGACTAGCGGGACTTGGCTCCTACAATGAGCAGTTCTTC.

This clone was recorded only once. The J gene is TRBJ2-5, the V gene TRBV6-6, with D possibly TRBD1 on 6 matching bases. Germline values: CDR1 MNHNY, CDR2 SVGAGI (reference sequence). Trimming left V 5 bases short and J 0 bases short, with 7 bases between. The CDR3 spans 13 residues. CDR3 sequence reads: CASSRQDQETQYF. The DNA for the CDR3 is TGTGCCAGCAGTCGACAGGACCAAGAGACCCAGTACTTC.

The chain carries TRBV5-1 and TRBJ2-7; possibly TRBD1 for D (6 bases). Trimming pared 4 bases from V and 2 bases from J, leaving 13 bases between. CDR1 SGHRS and CDR2 YFSETQ come from the germline V gene. The CDR3 loop spans 14 amino acids. The CDR3 region is CASSTGNFAYEQYF. CDR3 nucleotide sequence: TGCGCCAGCAGCACAGGGAATTTCGCCTACGAGCAGTACTTC.

The V call is TRBV9, the J call TRBJ2-1; 9 nucleotides match TRBD2. Per germline, CDR1 SGDLS and CDR2 YYNGEE. This CDR3 comprises 14 residues. The ends lost 0 bases at V and 8 bases at J; junction bases unmatched: 3. CDR3 residues: CASSVGAGGYEQFF. As DNA, the CDR3 is TGTGCCAGCAGCGTAGGAGCGGGAGGCTATGAGCAGTTCTTC.

The chain combines TRBV19 with TRBJ1-5, with 9 bases fitting TRBD1. This CDR3 has 17 residues. V was clipped by 6 bases and J by 0 bases; unmatched bases: 9. Per germline, CDR1 LNHDA and CDR2 SQIVND (reference sequence). CDR3 loop: CASRPGQGTYSNQPQHF. The CDR3 DNA reads as TGTGCCAGTAGACCGGGACAGGGTACCTATAGCAATCAGCCCCAGCATTTT.

This clone has a single count. The chain links TRBV19 to TRBJ2-1; D is unclear. There are 15 residues in the CDR3. The V gene's germline CDR1 is LNHDA and CDR2 SQIVND (reference sequence). V was trimmed by 3 bases and J by 4 bases, leaving 13 bases between them. Written as DNA, the CDR3 is TGTGCCAGTAGTATTTTTGGTAGCAGATACAATGAGCAGTTCTTC. Encoded protein: CASSIFGSRYNEQFF. Full variable domain (outside the CDR3, taken from reference TRBV19 and TRBJ2-1): DGGITQSPKYLFRKEGQNVTLSCEQNLNHDAMYWYRQDPGQGLRLIYYSQIVNDFQKGDIAEGYSVSREKKESFPLTVTSAQKNPTAFYLCASSIFGSRYNEQFFGPGTRLTVL.

Only one count was recorded for this clone. A far larger clone is off by one base, so a read error is likely. V and J are TRBV7-2 and TRBJ1-2; 7 bases are shared with TRBD1. This CDR3 is 14 amino acids long. Trimming at V came to 0 bases and at J to 2 bases, leaving 0 bases not matched to a gene. Germline CDR1 SGHTA, CDR2 FQGNSA. The CDR3 is CASSLATGNYGYTF. The CDR3 DNA sequence: TGTGCCAGCAGCTTAGCGACAGGGAACTATGGCTACACCTTC.

The chain joins TRBV5-1 to TRBJ2-2; 11 nucleotides match TRBD2. The CDR3 has 16 residues. Trimming cost V 9 bases and J 6 bases; bases outside gene matches: 13. The germline CDR1 and CDR2 sequences are SGHRS and YFSETQ. The CDR3 coding sequence is TGCGCCACCTATTATAGCGGGAGGGCCCTCTCCGGGGAGCTGTTTTTT. It codes for CATYYSGRALSGELFF.

The chain couples TRBV5-4 to TRBJ1-5, with unresolved D. Germline loops: CDR1 SGHNT, CDR2 YYREEE (reference sequence). The CDR3 is 15 residues long. V was pared by 0 bases and J by 0 bases, with 7 bases between. CDR3 sequence: CASSLAPNSNQPQHF. The CDR3 DNA reads as TGTGCCAGCAGCTTGGCCCCGAATAGCAATCAGCCCCAGCATTTT.

The rearrangement links TRBV2 to TRBJ1-2, with 9 bases fitting TRBD1. From germline, CDR1 is SNHLY and CDR2 FYNNEI. This CDR3 comprises 13 residues. Losses at the gene ends were 9 bases for V and 7 bases for J; bases not matched to a gene: 9. The chain's CDR3 is CASSGQGVGGYTF. In DNA, the CDR3 is TGTGCCAGTTCGGGACAGGGAGTGGGTGGCTACACCTTC. Drawing the rest from reference TRBV2 and TRBJ1-2, the complete variable domain is EPEVTQTPSHQVTQMGQEVILRCVPISNHLYFYWYRQILGQKVEFLVSFYNNEISEKSEIFDDQFSVERPDGSNFTLKIRSTKLEDSAMYFCASSGQGVGGYTFGSGTRLTVV.

The V and J genes are TRBV6-5 and TRBJ1-2; 7 bases fit TRBD1. CDR3 size: 15 residues. Looked up from germline, CDR1 is MNHEY and CDR2 is SVGAGI. The V and J ends lost 0 bases and 7 bases, in that order; junction bases with no gene match: 8. The CDR3 DNA is TGTGCCAGCAGTTACTCGAAGGGGCAGGGGGGTGGCTACACCTTC. This sequence encodes CASSYSKGQGGGYTF.

J is TRBJ2-1 and V is TRBV27, with 11 bases identical to TRBD2. V lost 6 bases, J lost 0 bases, and 7 bases stayed unmatched. The CDR3 extends over 17 amino acids. Germline V gene lookup returns CDR1 MNHEY and CDR2 SMNVEV (reference sequence). The CDR3 coding sequence is TGTGCCAGCAGATCAAGACTAGCGGGGAGCTCCTACAATGAGCAGTTCTTC. Translation: CASRSRLAGSSYNEQFF.

V and J are TRBV11-2 and TRBJ1-1; D possibly corresponds to TRBD1 (5 bases). Germline-derived CDR1 and CDR2 are SGHAT and FQNNGV. Trimming took off 6 bases at V and 4 bases at J, with 15 bases between the two ends. The CDR3 has 14 amino acids. In DNA, the CDR3 is TGTGCCAGCAGTCTCAGGGACGGCGGCACTGAAGCTTTCTTT. It codes for CASSLRDGGTEAFF.

Concerning this clone itself: Other DNA sequences in the sample encode the same CDR3. The rearrangement uses TRBV7-2 and TRBJ2-1; D ambiguous. V dropped 4 bases and J dropped 10 bases, with 8 bases sitting between them. The CDR3 has 11 residues. Germline CDR1 reads SGHTA; CDR2 reads FQGNSA. In DNA, the CDR3 is TGTGCCAGCAGCTCTATGGGCGAGCAGTTCTTC. This encodes CASSSMGEQFF. The full variable domain, in which reference TRBV7-2 and TRBJ2-1 provide the parts outside the CDR3, is GAGVSQSPSNKVTEKGKDVELRCDPISGHTALYWYRQSLGQGLEFLIYFQGNSAPDKSGLPSDRFSAERTGGSVSTLTIQRTQQEDSAVYLCASSSMGEQFFGPGTRLTVL.

The chain recombines TRBV7-9 with TRBJ2-6; no definite D call. V shed 2 bases and J shed 2 bases, with 10 bases lying between them. Germline V gene lookup returns CDR1 SEHNR and CDR2 FQNEAQ (reference sequence). The CDR3 runs 16 residues. This CDR3 reads CASSLFQSPGANVLTF. In DNA form, the CDR3 reads TGTGCCAGCAGCTTATTCCAGTCCCCTGGGGCCAACGTCCTGACTTTC. The whole variable domain, remainder taken from reference TRBV7-9 and TRBJ2-6, is DTGVSQNPRHKITKRGQNVTFRCDPISEHNRLYWYRQTLGQGPEFLTYFQNEAQLEKSRLLSDRFSAERPKGSFSTLEIQRTEQGDSAMYLCASSLFQSPGANVLTFGAGSRLTVL.

V usage is TRBV4-2 and J usage is TRBJ1-2; maybe TRBD1 (6 bases). In germline, CDR1 is LGHNA, CDR2 YNFKEQ. This CDR3 has 14 residues. Between the trimmed V and J ends, which lost 0 bases and 8 bases, there was a span of 13 bases. This chain's CDR3 is CASSQDRGREGYTF. CDR3 sequence (DNA): TGTGCCAGCAGCCAAGATCGGGGGCGGGAAGGCTACACCTTC.

This chain connects TRBV19 to TRBJ1-4, with D perhaps matching TRBD1 (6 bases). The V end lost 3 bases, the J end lost 8 bases, and 13 bases lay between the germline ends. Germline V gene sequence: CDR1 LNHDA, CDR2 SQIVND (reference sequence). The CDR3 is 14 amino acids. In DNA form, the CDR3 reads TGTGCCAGTAGTATGTTGGACAGCGAGGAAAAACTGTTTTTT. Translating gives CASSMLDSEEKLFF.

The chain uses TRBV19 and TRBJ2-3; D ambiguous. Germline CDR1 is LNHDA and CDR2 is SQIVND (reference sequence). The CDR3 has 15 amino acids. The germline V and J ends were trimmed by 5 bases and 3 bases, with 15 bases remaining between them. Here the CDR3 reads CASSVLSDLTDTQYF. The DNA of the CDR3 is TGTGCCAGTAGTGTCCTCTCGGACCTAACAGATACGCAGTATTTT.

CDR3 DNA: TGTGCCAGCAGCCCCGGACAGGGGGGGACTGCGGGTGAAAAACTGTTTTTT. Residues: CASSPGQGGTAGEKLFF. The chain has TRBV11-2 and TRBJ1-4, with 10 bases identical to TRBD1. Germline lookup yields CDR1 SGHAT and CDR2 FQNNGV. The ends lost 5 bases at V and 7 bases at J; junction bases unmatched: 13. The length of the CDR3 is 17 residues. The full variable domain, in which reference TRBV11-2 and TRBJ1-4 provide the parts outside the CDR3, is EAGVAQSPRYKIIEKRQSVAFWCNPISGHATLYWYQQILGQGPKLLIQFQNNGVVDDSQLPKDRFSAERLKGVDSTLKIQPAKLEDSAVYLCASSPGQGGTAGEKLFFGSGTQLSVL.

The gene calls are TRBV5-1 and TRBJ2-5, with TRBD2 matching 9 bases. CDR1 SGHRS and CDR2 YFSETQ come from the germline V gene. Unmatched junction bases numbered 6, after V lost 1 base and J lost 5 bases. This CDR3 has 15 amino acids. CDR3 DNA sequence: TGCGCCAGCAGCTTGTCAACAGCGGGAGGCGAGACCCAGTACTTC. It encodes CASSLSTAGGETQYF.